These 2 T cell receptor beta chains were sequenced from one sample in a study of T-cell reconstitution after alpha-beta-depleted transplantation in children. Molecular barcoding with unique molecular identifiers was used for the TCRbeta library. TCRdb passed the PCR reads through MiXCR, listing each CDR3 protein once. The top ten clones hold about 5% of a sample with hundreds of thousands of distinct CDR3 sequences, approximately 15% of them seen once. The source was PBMCs, mostly from graft donor cells, collected 360 days after TCRalphabeta/CD19-depleted stem cell transplant. The receptors derive from a male patient under 18 who had a stem cell transplant for acute lymphoblastic leukemia, so the T cells may come from the graft donor.

Note on this clonotype: The junction departs from the called germline gene at one end, perhaps through a read error. The chain uses TRBV4-2 and TRBJ2-5; 7 positions agree with TRBD1. Germline V gives CDR1 LGHNA, CDR2 YNFKEQ. The CDR3 has 19 amino acids. The CDR3: CACSHGTDPFQRAYETQYF. In DNA form, the CDR3 reads TGTGCCTGCAGCCACGGGACAGACCCCTTCCAAAGGGCTTACGAGACCCAGTACTTC.

V and J are TRBV4-1 and TRBJ2-1, with unresolved D. The CDR3 consists of 13 residues. V was clipped by 0 bases and J by 7 bases, with 7 bases between them. Germline CDR1 is MGHRA and CDR2 is YSYEKL. The CDR3 sequence is CASSQEIRNEQFF. CDR3 sequence (DNA): TGCGCCAGCAGCCAAGAAATAAGGAATGAGCAGTTCTTC.